The 14 T cell receptor beta chains in this list originate from one sample, sequenced in a study of T cells in Graves' hyperthyroidism and ophthalmopathy. Amplification yielded TCR beta CDR3 regions, with RNA transcripts as the source. Initially, a first-round RT-PCR of the TCR CDR3 employed the HTBI primer set. TCRdb analysed the multiplex PCR reads with MiXCR anew, one entry per CDR3 protein. The sample has under 350,000 distinct CDR3 sequences, roughly 18% seen once. The specimen sequenced was blood. The receptors here all came from a woman aged 50 to 65 with Graves' hyperthyroidism.

This clonotype has a handful of counts. The chain carries TRBV18 and TRBJ2-2; 10 bases align to TRBD2. The CDR3 covers 16 residues. The germline V gene has CDR1 KGHSH and CDR2 LQKENI. V was clipped by 6 bases and J by 0 bases; unmatched bases: 4. The DNA of the CDR3 is TGTGCCAGCTCCAGAGGACTAGCGGCGAACACCGGGGAGCTGTTTTTT. Protein sequence: CASSRGLAANTGELFF.

As concerns this clonotype: The junction does not match germline at one end; this may be a read error. The chain joins TRBV24-1 to TRBJ2-2; 9 bases are a match to TRBD1. Germline V gives CDR1 KGHDR, CDR2 SFDVKD. This CDR3 has 18 residues. The CDR3 nucleotides are TGTGCCACCAGTGATCTTGGGACAGGGCCCGCTGCCACCAGGGAGCTGTTTTTT. It is translated as CATSDLGTGPAATRELFF.

The V and J genes are TRBV12-3 or TRBV12-4 and TRBJ2-1, with TRBD1 matching 11 bases. This CDR3 region has 14 residues. Trimming took 5 bases from V and 10 from J; bases not matched to a gene: 7. CDR3 coding DNA: TGTGCCAGCAGTATGGGGGACAGGGGGGGGGAGCAGTTCTTC. This translates into CASSMGDRGGEQFF.

The chain links TRBV29-1 to TRBJ1-3, with D uncertain. Germline-derived CDR1 and CDR2 are SQVTM and ANQGSEA. The V end lost 6 bases, the J end lost 4 bases, and 7 bases lay between the germline ends. The CDR3 has 11 amino acids. CDR3 DNA: TGCAGCGTCCATGGGGGAAACACCATATATTTT. Encoded protein: CSVHGGNTIYF.

This clonotype was picked up one time. V gene TRBV6-2 or TRBV6-3 combines with J gene TRBJ1-5; TRBD1 aligns across 7 bases. Per the germline V gene, CDR1 is MNHEY and CDR2 is SVGEGT. The CDR3 length is 12 residues. The V segment lost 10 bases and the J segment 6 bases; nucleotides outside the gene matches: 6. The CDR3: CATRQGGQPQHF. For the CDR3, the DNA is TGTGCCACCCGACAGGGTGGTCAGCCCCAGCATTTT.

The sample holds many counts of this clonotype. This sequence joins TRBV2 and TRBJ2-7; D ambiguous. The CDR3 extends over 12 amino acids. Germline V gene sequence: CDR1 SNHLY, CDR2 FYNNEI. The V gene lost 7 bases and the J gene lost 2 bases, with 9 bases spanning the gap. This CDR3 is CASNVYTYEQYF. CDR3 nucleotide sequence: TGTGCCAGCAACGTCTACACCTACGAGCAGTACTTC.

In its sample, this clonotype was seen many times. V and J are TRBV11-2 and TRBJ2-2; D is ambiguous. Trimming cost V 7 bases and J 7 bases, with 10 bases left between them. The CDR3 spans 12 residues. Germline values: CDR1 SGHAT, CDR2 FQNNGV. CDR3 nucleotides: TGTGCCAGCACCTCTCCTGTCGGGGAGCTGTTTTTT. This gives the protein CASTSPVGELFF. The whole variable domain, remainder taken from reference TRBV11-2 and TRBJ2-2, is EAGVAQSPRYKIIEKRQSVAFWCNPISGHATLYWYQQILGQGPKLLIQFQNNGVVDDSQLPKDRFSAERLKGVDSTLKIQPAKLEDSAVYLCASTSPVGELFFGEGSRLTVL.

The table lists this clonotype with a few counts. V is TRBV19 and J is TRBJ1-5, with 12 bases lining up with TRBD1. The CDR3 totals 13 residues. Trimming at V came to 10 bases and at J to 9 bases, leaving 7 bases not matched to a gene. The germline V gene has CDR1 LNHDA and CDR2 SQIVND (reference sequence). In nucleotides, the CDR3 is TGTGCCACGTCGGGGACAGGGGGCAGGCCCCAGCATTTT. It specifies CATSGTGGRPQHF. The whole variable domain, filled in from reference TRBV19 and TRBJ1-5, reads DGGITQSPKYLFRKEGQNVTLSCEQNLNHDAMYWYRQDPGQGLRLIYYSQIVNDFQKGDIAEGYSVSREKKESFPLTVTSAQKNPTAFYLCATSGTGGRPQHFGDGTRLSIL.

This clonotype was seen a single time. For the CDR3, the DNA is TGTGCCAGCAGCTTGGTTCTGGGGTTCTATGGCTACACCTTC. Translation gives CASSLVLGFYGYTF. This chain links TRBV5-6 with TRBJ1-2, with D unclear. The CDR3 sequence is 14 residues long. The germline CDR1 and CDR2 sequences are SGHDT and YYEEEE. Trimming pared 0 bases from V and 4 bases from J, leaving 10 bases between.

Ten or more counts support this clonotype. The chain links TRBV5-1 to TRBJ2-7; D might be TRBD2 (5 bases). The V gene's germline CDR1 is SGHRS and CDR2 YFSETQ. CDR3 length equals 14 residues. With 0 bases removed from V and 6 bases from J, the gap between germline ends came to 13 bases. CDR3 region: CASSLVPSTGEQYF. The DNA for the CDR3 is TGCGCCAGCAGCTTGGTCCCTAGCACCGGCGAGCAGTACTTC.

This clonotype was seen only a few times. The chain joins TRBV12-3 or TRBV12-4 to TRBJ1-1; D possibly corresponds to TRBD1 (6 bases). Trimming removed 5 bases at V and 4 bases at J, with 17 bases between. The CDR3 totals 15 residues. The CDR3 DNA sequence: TGTGCCAGCAGTCCCCCCCCAGGGGTCCCCACTGAAGCTTTCTTT. The encoded protein is CASSPPPGVPTEAFF.

The rearrangement uses TRBV6-1 and TRBJ1-2; D is unclear. Germline assignment: CDR1 MNHNS and CDR2 SASEGT. The CDR3 has 12 residues. V lost 6 bases, J lost 8 bases, and 13 bases lay in between. The chain's CDR3 is CASSSPPAGYTF. The CDR3 region has the DNA TGTGCCAGCAGCTCACCCCCGGCAGGCTACACCTTC.

This clonotype has a count of ten or more. V gene TRBV7-9 combines with J gene TRBJ1-1; D not resolved. From germline, CDR1 is SEHNR and CDR2 FQNEAQ (reference sequence). This CDR3 is 13 amino acids long. Trimming took 4 bases from V and 2 from J, leaving 8 bases between them. The DNA of the CDR3 is TGTGCCAGCAGCTCCCCTGGTAACACTGAAGCTTTCTTT. Its protein is CASSSPGNTEAFF.

This clonotype was detected many times. The gene calls are TRBV5-1 and TRBJ2-1, with 7 bases matching TRBD2. Losses at the gene ends were 9 bases for V and 6 bases for J; bases not matched to a gene: 9. The CDR3 extends over 13 amino acids. Germline CDR1 is SGHRS and CDR2 is YFSETQ. CDR3 DNA sequence: TGCGCCACCGCGGGAGTCTCAGGCAATGAGCAGTTCTTC. Translated, it gives CATAGVSGNEQFF.